The TCR beta chain described here comes from a study of T cells in narcolepsy. The germline V gene has CDR1 KGHSH and CDR2 LQKENI. The CDR3 consists of 17 residues. V gave up 0 bases and J gave up 2 bases; unmatched junction bases: 9. Using immunoSEQ multiplex PCR, the repertoire was profiled, and TCRdb retains in-frame clones only, with some absent. The sample includes about 34,000 clones, more than 75% of them seen just once. Source material: CD45RA- memory CD4+ T cells from PBMCs. This sequence originates from a human donor with narcolepsy. The V call is TRBV18, the J call TRBJ2-5; 7 positions match TRBD2. The CDR3 nucleotides read TGTGCCAGCTCACCACCGGTCCGGGGGGTCGCTCAAGAGACCCAGTACTTC. As protein: CASSPPVRGVAQETQYF.